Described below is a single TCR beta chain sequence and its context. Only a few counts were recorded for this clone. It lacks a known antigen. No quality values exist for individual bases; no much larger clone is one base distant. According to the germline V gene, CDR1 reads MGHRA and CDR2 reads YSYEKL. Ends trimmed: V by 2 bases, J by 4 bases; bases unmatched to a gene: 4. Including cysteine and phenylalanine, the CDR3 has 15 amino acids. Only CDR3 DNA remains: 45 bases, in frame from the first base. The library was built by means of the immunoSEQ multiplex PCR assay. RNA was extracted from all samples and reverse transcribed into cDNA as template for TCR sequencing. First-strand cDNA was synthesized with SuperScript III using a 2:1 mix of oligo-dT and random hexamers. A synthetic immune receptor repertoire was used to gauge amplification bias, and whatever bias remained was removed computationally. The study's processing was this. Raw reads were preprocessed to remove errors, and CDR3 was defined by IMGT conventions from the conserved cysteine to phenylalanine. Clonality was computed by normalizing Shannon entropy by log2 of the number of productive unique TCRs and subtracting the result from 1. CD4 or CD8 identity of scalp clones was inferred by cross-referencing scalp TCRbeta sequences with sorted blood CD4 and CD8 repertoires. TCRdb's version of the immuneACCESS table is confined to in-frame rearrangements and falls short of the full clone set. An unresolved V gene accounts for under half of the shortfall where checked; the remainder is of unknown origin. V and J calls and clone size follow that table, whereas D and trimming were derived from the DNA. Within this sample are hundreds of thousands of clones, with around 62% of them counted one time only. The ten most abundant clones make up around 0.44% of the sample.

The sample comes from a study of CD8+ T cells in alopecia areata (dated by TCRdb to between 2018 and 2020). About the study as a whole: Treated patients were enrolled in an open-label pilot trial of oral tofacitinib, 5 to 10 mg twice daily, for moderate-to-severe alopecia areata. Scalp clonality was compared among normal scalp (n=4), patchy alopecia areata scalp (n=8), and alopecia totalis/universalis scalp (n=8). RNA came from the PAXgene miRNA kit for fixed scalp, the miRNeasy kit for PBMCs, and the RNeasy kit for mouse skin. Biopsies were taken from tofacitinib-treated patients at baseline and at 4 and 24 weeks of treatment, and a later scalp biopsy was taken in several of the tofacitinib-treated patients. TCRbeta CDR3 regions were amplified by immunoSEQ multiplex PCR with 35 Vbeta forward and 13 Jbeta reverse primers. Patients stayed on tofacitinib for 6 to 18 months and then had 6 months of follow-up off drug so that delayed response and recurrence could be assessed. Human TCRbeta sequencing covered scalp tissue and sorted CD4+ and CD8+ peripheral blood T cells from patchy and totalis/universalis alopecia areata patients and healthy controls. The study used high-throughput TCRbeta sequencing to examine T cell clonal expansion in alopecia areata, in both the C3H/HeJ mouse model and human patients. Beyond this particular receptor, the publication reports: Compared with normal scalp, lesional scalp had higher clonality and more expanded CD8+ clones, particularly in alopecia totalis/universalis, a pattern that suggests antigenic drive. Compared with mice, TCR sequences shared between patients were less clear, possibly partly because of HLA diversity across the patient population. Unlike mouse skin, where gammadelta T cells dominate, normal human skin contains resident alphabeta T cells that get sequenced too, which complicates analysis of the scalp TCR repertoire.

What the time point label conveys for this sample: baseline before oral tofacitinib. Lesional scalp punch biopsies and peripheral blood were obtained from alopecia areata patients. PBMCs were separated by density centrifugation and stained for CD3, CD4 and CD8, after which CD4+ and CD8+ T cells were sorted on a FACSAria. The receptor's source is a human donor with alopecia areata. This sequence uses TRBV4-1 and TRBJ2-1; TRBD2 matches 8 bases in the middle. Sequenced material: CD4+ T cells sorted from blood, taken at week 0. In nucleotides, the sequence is TGCGCCAGCAGCCAACTACTAGCGGATTACAATGAGCAGTTCTTC. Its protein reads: CASSQLLADYNEQFF.